The entry that follows covers one T cell receptor (delta chain) sequence. A far larger clone is one base from this, pointing to a likely read error. The sample is drawn from a study of gamma-delta chains in newborns, infants, children. Study-wide background: Microbial exposure reportedly drives polyclonal innate γδ T cell expansion after birth.

With CATT, TCRdb re-called clones from the reads. The table has some 3,200 delta-chain clones, 40% to 60% seen once. The length of the CDR3 is 15 residues. J was trimmed by 1 base and V by 3 bases; bases with no gene match: 9. Germline values: CDR1 TVYSNPD, CDR2 GDNSRS (reference sequence). The sequence derives from a child who received the measles vaccine. The chain links TRDV3 to TRDJ1, with 9 bases aligning to TRDD3. The sample taken for sequencing was blood. CDR3 coding DNA: TGTGCCTTCATCTACTGGGGGAGTCTCACCGATAAACTCATCTTT. It is translated as CAFIYWGSLTDKLIF. The entire variable domain, with the rest obtained from reference TRDV3 and TRDJ1, is as follows: CDKVTQSSPDQTVASGSEVVLLCTYDTVYSNPDLFWYRIRPDYSFQFVFYGDNSRSEGADFTQGRFSVKHILTQKAFHLVISPVRTEDSATYYCAFIYWGSLTDKLIFGKGTRVTVEP.